This TCR beta chain is drawn from a study of tumor-infiltrating lymphocytes in primary liver carcinoma. Starting material of roughly 0.45 ug total RNA yielded TCR beta cDNA via a constant-region primer. Nested multiplex PCR, run for three rounds with slightly modified ARM-PCR, yielded TCR beta libraries. The first two PCR rounds used TRBV1-TRBV30 forward primers with a C-beta reverse primer, around 10 cycles each. TCRdb redid the calling of the multiplex PCR reads with MiXCR, one entry per CDR3 protein. The sample holds hundreds of thousands of distinct CDR3 sequences, 55% to 65% seen once. The source of the blood RNA was unsorted whole blood, and germline DNA was extracted as well. About this clonotype itself: A much bigger clone sits one base away, suggesting this may be a read error.

V lost 5 bases and J lost 5, with 17 bases in between. The CDR3 contains 15 residues. The germline V gene has CDR1 MNHEY and CDR2 SVGAGI. The material sequenced was peripheral blood. This clonotype was obtained from a man in his forties or fifties with primary liver carcinoma and hepatitis B virus infection. The gene calls are TRBV6-5 and TRBJ2-3; a possible D gene is TRBD2 (6 bases). The chain's CDR3 is CASSHSRDSRDTQYF. The CDR3 DNA reads TGTGCCAGCAGTCACAGCCGGGACTCGAGAGATACGCAGTATTTT.